The following is a T cell receptor beta chain sequence with its context. In the authors' workflow: Amplification of reference gene primers provided the estimated nucleated cell counts. This table comes from immunoSEQ multiplex PCR, and its TCRdb copy is limited to in-frame clones, with some not included. D and trimming come from the DNA, and the V and J calls and clone size come from that table. The sample contains about 200,000 clones, around nine tenths of which appear only once. The data were obtained in a study of blood T cell repertoires in COVID-19. On the study more broadly: T cells, B-cell-depleted T cells, or PBMCs supplied cDNA or gDNA.

J gave up 6 bases and V 5 bases, and 6 bases lay outside the gene matches. The germline V gene has CDR1 KGHSH and CDR2 LQKENI. This CDR3 has 15 residues. Sequenced: peripheral blood. The sequence came from a young man with active or convalescent COVID-19. This chain joins TRBV18 and TRBJ2-1; TRBD2 matches at 11 bases. CDR3 loop: CASSVTSGATNEQFF. The CDR3 bases are TGTGCCAGCTCAGTGACTAGCGGGGCGACCAATGAGCAGTTCTTC.